One and the same sample provided the 7 T cell receptor beta chains below, sequenced in a study of blood T cell repertoires in COVID-19. Sequenced by immunoSEQ multiplex PCR; TCRdb stores in-frame clones only, minus some. This sample has 350,000 to 450,000 clones, with around 87% found just once. Sequences were obtained from peripheral blood. All receptors come from an older woman with COVID-19, enrolled during active disease.

The CDR3 loop is CASSFRGQSSYEQYF. The CDR3 DNA is TGTGCCAGCAGCTTTAGGGGACAGAGCTCCTACGAGCAGTACTTC. The rearrangement joins TRBV5-5 to TRBJ2-7; 7 nucleotides match TRBD1. The CDR3 sequence is 15 residues long. Trimming at V came to 2 bases and at J to 0 bases, leaving 5 bases not matched to a gene. From germline, CDR1 is SGHKS and CDR2 YYEKEE (reference sequence).

The V gene is TRBV5-1, the J gene TRBJ2-4; 8 bases align to TRBD2. This CDR3 comprises 16 residues. Germline CDR1 SGHRS, CDR2 YFSETQ. V trimming: 4 bases; J trimming: 0 bases; junction bases outside the gene matches: 6. CDR3 coding DNA: TGCGCCAGCAGCCCCCGGGAGGGGTTAGCCAAAAACATTCAGTACTTC. Translating it yields CASSPREGLAKNIQYF.

This chain links TRBV6-5 with TRBJ2-7; 7 bases match TRBD1. This CDR3 contains 13 residues. From germline, CDR1 is MNHEY and CDR2 SVGAGI. V was pared by 5 bases and J by 8 bases, with 9 bases of the junction left unmatched. In DNA, the CDR3 is TGTGCCAGCAGTATTTTCACAGGGGACAAGCAGTACTTC. This encodes CASSIFTGDKQYF.

The rearrangement joins TRBV14 to TRBJ1-2; TRBD1 agrees at 7 bases. The CDR3 spans 15 residues. Germline CDR1 SGHDN, CDR2 FVKESK. Germline trimming cut 2 bases from V and 0 bases from J; bases unmatched to any gene: 3. In nucleotides, the CDR3 is TGTGCCAGCAGCCAACAACAGGGGCCTAACTATGGCTACACCTTC. Translating it yields CASSQQQGPNYGYTF.

The V call is TRBV3-1 (or the pseudogene TRBV3-2), the J call TRBJ1-2, with D possibly TRBD1 on 5 matching bases. CDR3 length equals 15 residues. Germline CDR1 is LGHDT and CDR2 is YNNKEL (reference sequence). The V gene lost 4 bases and the J gene lost 2 bases, with 14 bases spanning the gap. The CDR3, as DNA: TGTGCCAGCAGCCTCCGACAGCCTCTAAACTATGGCTACACCTTC. It translates to CASSLRQPLNYGYTF.

The chain recombines TRBV7-8 with TRBJ1-2, with 8 nucleotides matching TRBD1. The ends lost 3 bases at V and 2 bases at J; junction bases unmatched: 8. CDR3 size: 16 residues. Germline CDR1 reads SGHVS; CDR2 reads FQNEAQ. DNA for the CDR3: TGTGCCAGCAGCTTGGAAAGCTGGACAGGGAACTATGGCTACACCTTC. Its protein is CASSLESWTGNYGYTF.

The genes are TRBV25-1 and TRBJ1-2; no firm D call. Germline CDR1 is MGHDK and CDR2 is SYGVNS. Trimming removed 3 bases from V and 4 bases from J, with 15 bases in between. This CDR3 has 15 amino acids. The CDR3 protein is CASSEGAGLGYGYTF. Here the CDR3 DNA reads TGTGCCAGCAGTGAGGGTGCCGGGTTAGGCTATGGCTACACCTTC.